The T cell receptor beta chain described here comes from a study of beta chain features in type 1 diabetes. Looking at the study overall: Age and gender were similar between patients and healthy donors, as were cell yields.

Study-wide points: TCRB CDR3s were moderately but significantly shorter in Type 1 diabetes patients in all four CD4+ subsets.

Points on this clone: Its antigen is unidentified.

Germline V gene lookup returns CDR1 GTSNPN and CDR2 SVGIG (reference sequence). With V trimmed by 5 bases and J by 2 bases, 13 bases remained unmatched. The CDR3 length is 16 residues. Expressed TCRB transcripts were sequenced after all isolated RNA was converted to cDNA. The average output of naive, central memory and regulatory T cell samples was about 3.3 million reads. Clones were sequenced by immunoSEQ multiplex PCR, and TCRdb holds only the in-frame ones, with some missing. The sample has around 430,000 clones; roughly 30% are singletons. Sequenced material: naive CD4+ T cells from blood. This chain links TRBV30 with TRBJ2-5, with 8 bases fitting TRBD1. This receptor was obtained from a man aged 18-30 years in good health. CDR3 amino acids: CAWQPGQVMGQETQYF. The CDR3 DNA is TGTGCCTGGCAACCGGGACAGGTCATGGGACAAGAGACCCAGTACTTC.